Only one count was recorded for the clone carrying this T cell receptor beta chain. Authors' analysis steps: Nucleated cell counts were estimated from reference gene primer amplification. Profiled with immunoSEQ multiplex PCR; TCRdb holds only in-frame clones, not every one. From that table come the V and J calls and clone size; the DNA was used to work out D and trimming. This sample carries fewer than 250,000 clones, about 88% of them seen once, and the ten largest clones take around 0.97%. The data were taken from a study of blood T cell repertoires in COVID-19. Across the study: Both acute and convalescent COVID-19 samples were obtained from the United States, Italy and Spain.

Germline lookup yields CDR1 MGHRA and CDR2 YSYEKL. The CDR3 extends over 15 amino acids. The V and J ends lost 0 bases and 2 bases respectively, with 11 bases between them. Sequenced sample: peripheral blood. This sequence originates from a middle-aged man with acute or convalescent COVID-19. V and J are TRBV4-1 and TRBJ2-7, with D maybe TRBD2 (7 bases). CDR3 sequence (DNA): TGCGCCAGCAGCCAAGAGGCGGGGGCGACCTACGAGCAGTACTTC. This gives the protein CASSQEAGATYEQYF.